This entry lists 16 T cell receptor beta chains sequenced from one sample in a study of identifying expanded T cells in peripheral blood (dated by TCRdb to between 2018 and 2020). Receptor libraries were prepared by the immunoSEQ multiplex PCR assay. Sourced from immuneACCESS, this table was stored by TCRdb with only in-frame sequences that have V and J called. A share of the clones is absent; for the studies checked, an unresolved V gene accounts for under half, and the remainder has no known explanation. The sample table contains roughly 81,000 clones; only one count was recorded for roughly 89% of them. The biggest ten clones account for around 20% of the sample. Sequencing was performed on blood. The receptor set was obtained from a person between 18 and 70 years old in good health.

The chain is built from TRBV11-2 and TRBJ2-5, with D uncertain. Trimming pared 5 bases from V and 1 base from J, leaving 5 bases between. The germline V gene has CDR1 SGHAT and CDR2 FQNNGV. This CDR3 region has 12 residues. CDR3 bases: TGTGCCAGCAGCCAATCCCAAGAGACCCAGTACTTC. It specifies CASSQSQETQYF.

The chain has TRBV7-8 and TRBJ2-7; D is possibly TRBD1 or TRBD2 (5 bases each). The CDR3 is made up of 14 amino acids. CDR1 and CDR2 (germline): SGHVS, FQNEAQ. The ends were cut back, 1 base at V and 2 bases at J, with 9 bases in the middle. CDR3 loop: CASSLGGITYEQYF. The CDR3 nucleotides are TGTGCCAGCAGCTTAGGGGGGATCACCTACGAGCAGTACTTC.

The rearrangement uses TRBV10-3 and TRBJ2-7; the D gene is possibly TRBD1 (6 bases). The CDR3 length is 16 residues. CDR1 and CDR2 from the germline V gene are ENHRY and SYGVKD. V gave up 4 bases and J gave up 4 bases, with 20 bases separating them. DNA for the CDR3: TGTGCCATCAGTGGGGGGTCACAGGGTAAAGGGTACGAGCAGTACTTC. Translating gives CAISGGSQGKGYEQYF.

The chain has TRBV29-1 and TRBJ2-3, with D perhaps being TRBD1 or TRBD2 (5 bases each). CDR3 length: 12 amino acids. Looked up from germline, CDR1 is SQVTM and CDR2 is ANQGSEA. V lost 4 bases to trimming and J lost 4 bases, with 9 bases between them. The CDR3 loop is CSVGGAADTQYF. The DNA for the CDR3 is TGCAGCGTTGGAGGGGCGGCAGATACGCAGTATTTT.

This clone was seen just once. The rearrangement links TRBV6-1 to TRBJ1-4; D remains unclear. CDR3 size: 17 residues. The germline V and J ends were trimmed by 4 bases and 0 bases, with 15 bases remaining between them. Germline V gene lookup returns CDR1 MNHNS and CDR2 SASEGT. As DNA, the CDR3 is TGTGCCAGCAGTGTAAGGTCGGAGTCAGCAACTAATGAAAAACTGTTTTTT. This codes for CASSVRSESATNEKLFF.

The V call is TRBV19, the J call TRBJ1-1; D not resolved. The CDR3 sequence is 14 residues long. Trimming took 3 bases from V and 1 from J, leaving 9 bases between them. CDR1 and CDR2 from the germline V gene are LNHDA and SQIVND (reference sequence). The CDR3 protein is CASSILEKNTEAFF. The CDR3 nucleotides are TGTGCCAGTAGTATTCTGGAGAAGAACACTGAAGCTTTCTTT.

The chain has TRBV5-6 and TRBJ1-4, with 8 positions matching TRBD1. This CDR3 is 14 amino acids long. V shed 0 bases, J shed 7 bases, and the junction held 2 bases outside the gene matches. The V gene's germline CDR1 is SGHDT and CDR2 YYEEEE. CDR3 loop: CASSLGQGTEKLFF. CDR3 bases: TGTGCCAGCAGCTTGGGACAGGGGACTGAAAAACTGTTTTTT.

The chain uses TRBV7-2 and TRBJ1-3; D is uncertain. This CDR3 region has 15 residues. Looked up from germline, CDR1 is SGHTA and CDR2 is FQGNSA. Trimming shortened V by 1 base and J by 4 bases, and 11 bases separated the two germline ends. The CDR3 spells CASSLDTSGGNTIYF. The DNA for the CDR3 is TGTGCCAGCAGCTTAGACACCTCGGGGGGAAACACCATATATTTT.

The V gene is TRBV21-1, the J gene TRBJ1-5. TRBV21-1 is noted as a pseudogene. This CDR3 has 14 amino acids. The DNA of the CDR3 is TGTGCCAGCAGCCCTCGGTTTGGCAATCAGCCCCAGCATTTT. This encodes CASSPRFGNQPQHF.

The chain combines TRBV28 with TRBJ2-3; a weak D match, TRBD2 (7 bases). V was shortened by 3 bases and J by 2 bases, with 18 bases between the two germline ends. CDR1 is MDHEN, CDR2 SYDVKM, per germline. The CDR3 sequence is 17 residues long. CDR3 DNA: TGTGCCAGCAGTTTTAATGGGAGGGGGGTGTTCACAGATACGCAGTATTTT. Translation gives CASSFNGRGVFTDTQYF.

Here the CDR3 DNA reads TGTGCCATCAGCGAAGGGGCCCAAGAGACCCAGTACTTC. This codes for CAISEGAQETQYF. The rearrangement uses TRBV10-3 and TRBJ2-5; maybe TRBD1 (5 bases). Germline V gene data show CDR1 as ENHRY and CDR2 as SYGVKD. V shed 6 bases and J shed 1 base, with 9 bases lying between them. The CDR3 has 13 amino acids.

This chain connects TRBV13 to TRBJ1-3; no reliable D call. V dropped 1 base and J dropped 0 bases, with 10 bases sitting between them. CDR3 length: 16 amino acids. CDR1 and CDR2 (germline): PRHDT, FYEKMQ (reference sequence). The CDR3 bases are TGTGCCAGCAGCTTAGTTCGGCCCAGCTCTGGAAACACCATATATTTT. This gives the protein CASSLVRPSSGNTIYF.

The rearrangement joins TRBV28 to TRBJ1-2; D ambiguous. Germline values: CDR1 MDHEN, CDR2 SYDVKM. Trimming took off 5 bases at V and 7 bases at J, with 20 bases between the two ends. This CDR3 region has 15 residues. CDR3: CASSLFRTSSGGYTF. The CDR3 nucleotides are TGTGCCAGCAGTCTCTTCCGGACCTCGAGTGGTGGCTACACCTTC.

The chain recombines TRBV25-1 with TRBJ1-5, with unresolved D. Germline loops: CDR1 MGHDK, CDR2 SYGVNS. V lost 2 bases and J 3 bases, leaving 5 bases between the germline ends. The CDR3 runs to 13 residues. DNA of the CDR3: TGTGCCAGCAGTGAACGGTCCAATCAGCCCCAGCATTTT. Amino acids: CASSERSNQPQHF.

This clone occurred once. The gene calls are TRBV11-3 and TRBJ2-4; no definite D call. This CDR3 has 13 residues. The germline gives CDR1 SGHNT, CDR2 YENEEA. Trimming removed 5 bases from V and 9 bases from J, with 14 bases in between. CDR3 sequence (DNA): TGTGCCAGCAGCCTTACACCGGAGACCATTCAGTACTTC. This sequence encodes CASSLTPETIQYF.

The chain couples TRBV4-2 to TRBJ1-4; the match to TRBD1 covers 9 bases. V lost 1 base and J lost 6; bases outside the gene matches: 6. Germline V gives CDR1 LGHNA, CDR2 YNFKEQ. CDR3 length: 16 amino acids. The CDR3 loop is CASSQVGGQGDEKLFF. CDR3 coding DNA: TGTGCCAGCAGCCAAGTGGGGGGACAGGGAGATGAAAAACTGTTTTTT.